These T cell receptor beta chains were read from a single sample in a study of Ad26.COV2.S vaccination and SARS-CoV-2 variants. Profiling relied on immunoSEQ multiplex PCR, and the TCRdb table lists in-frame clones only, not all of them. This sample carries roughly 300,000 clones, around 90% of them seen once, and the ten largest clones take around 5.8%. The sample here was peripheral blood, taken in a trial of Ad26.COV2.S vaccine versus placebo. The receptors shown here come from a person aged 18 to 65 who received the Ad26.COV2.S COVID-19 vaccine or a placebo. The CDR3 runs from the conserved cysteine through the conserved F or W. Each record gives: clone size, D gene, J gene, V gene, CDR3 DNA, CDR3 protein. D genes are given only for firm matches. Rows may omit the clone size; those that give it use once, few, many or a size class.

size: .
D: .
J: TRBJ2-7
V: TRBV9
DNA: TGTGCCAGCAGCGGAGGCCTCCAGGCTAGCTCCTACGAGCAGTACTTC
CDR3: CASSGGLQASSYEQYF

size: .
D: .
J: TRBJ2-5
V: TRBV11-2
DNA: TGTGCCAGCAGCTCTTATATCCCCTCCGGGACATCGAAAGAGACCCAGTACTTC
CDR3: CASSSYIPSGTSKETQYF

size: .
D: .
J: TRBJ2-7
V: TRBV7-9
DNA: TGTGCCAGCAGCTCCGGGGCCTACGAGCAGTACTTC
CDR3: CASSSGAYEQYF

size: .
D: .
J: TRBJ2-2
V: TRBV6-2/TRBV6-3
DNA: TGTGCCAGCAGCTCCCTTCGGAAGGGTCGAACCGGGGAGCTGTTTTTT
CDR3: CASSSLRKGRTGELFF

size: .
D: .
J: TRBJ1-2
V: TRBV14
DNA: TGTGCCAGCAGCCAAGTTGGGGGGGCCCGTGGCTACACCTTC
CDR3: CASSQVGGARGYTF

size: .
D: .
J: TRBJ1-3
V: TRBV9
DNA: TGTGCCAGCAGCATATCTTCTGGAAACACCATATATTTT
CDR3: CASSISSGNTIYF

size: .
D: .
J: TRBJ2-3
V: TRBV19
DNA: TGTGCCAGTAGTCCTTTGGGGAGCACAGATACGCAGTATTTT
CDR3: CASSPLGSTDTQYF

size: .
D: .
J: TRBJ2-7
V: TRBV11-1
DNA: TGTGCCAGCAGCCCCGGCGGGGCCAGCTCCTACGAGCAGTACTTC
CDR3: CASSPGGASSYEQYF

size: few
D: TRBD1
J: TRBJ1-6
V: TRBV5-1
DNA: TGCGCCAGCAGCCTCGGACAGGAGAATTCACCCCTCCACTTT
CDR3: CASSLGQENSPLHF

size: .
D: TRBD2
J: TRBJ2-3
V: TRBV2
DNA: TGTGCCAGCAGTGAGACGAGCGGGAGAGATACGCAGTATTTT
CDR3: CASSETSGRDTQYF

size: once
D: .
J: TRBJ2-7
V: TRBV12-3/TRBV12-4
DNA: TGTGCCAGCAGTGCCCGCTCGGCCGAGCAGTACTTC
CDR3: CASSARSAEQYF

size: .
D: .
J: TRBJ2-3
V: TRBV19
DNA: TGTGCCAGTAGAGCGGACATCCTCACAGATACGCAGTATTTT
CDR3: CASRADILTDTQYF

size: few
D: .
J: TRBJ1-3
V: TRBV3-1/TRBV3-2
DNA: TGTGCCAGCAGCCCAGAACAAGGAAACACCATATATTTT
CDR3: CASSPEQGNTIYF

size: .
D: .
J: TRBJ1-2
V: TRBV3-1/TRBV3-2
DNA: TGTGCCAGCAGCCAGGGTTCGGTGGATGGCTACACCTTC
CDR3: CASSQGSVDGYTF

size: once
D: TRBD1
J: TRBJ1-6
V: TRBV6-5
DNA: TGTGCCAGCACCCACGGTCAGGGGGATTCACCCCTCCACTTT
CDR3: CASTHGQGDSPLHF

size: .
D: .
J: TRBJ2-2
V: TRBV11-3
DNA: TGTGCCAGCGGTTTTTCTTTCGCCCCGGGCGGGGAGCTGTTTTTT
CDR3: CASGFSFAPGGELFF

size: .
D: .
J: TRBJ1-4
V: TRBV7-8
DNA: TGTGCCAGCAGCCTGATGCGACAGATTGCACAAGAAAAACTGTTTTTT
CDR3: CASSLMRQIAQEKLFF

size: .
D: .
J: TRBJ2-2
V: TRBV3-1/TRBV3-2
DNA: TGTGCCAGCAGCCAACGGGGAGGGAACACCGGGGAGCTGTTTTTT
CDR3: CASSQRGGNTGELFF

size: .
D: TRBD2
J: TRBJ2-2
V: TRBV18
DNA: TGTGCCAGCTCACTGAATGGACTAGCCGGAGCGGGCGGGGAGCTGTTTTTT
CDR3: CASSLNGLAGAGGELFF

size: .
D: .
J: TRBJ2-7
V: TRBV28
DNA: TGTGCCAGCAGTATCGGGACATGGGGCAACGAGCAGTACTTC
CDR3: CASSIGTWGNEQYF

size: .
D: .
J: TRBJ2-1
V: TRBV29-1
DNA: TGCAGCGTTGACAGATACGAAAATGAGCAGTTCTTC
CDR3: CSVDRYENEQFF

size: .
D: .
J: TRBJ2-2
V: TRBV4-3
DNA: TGCGCCAGCAGCCCGTCGGGGACACTTAACACCGGGGAGCTGTTTTTT
CDR3: CASSPSGTLNTGELFF

size: .
D: .
J: TRBJ2-1
V: TRBV28
DNA: TGTGCCAGCAGTTTATTCGACGGGGAGTACAATGAGCAGTTCTTC
CDR3: CASSLFDGEYNEQFF

size: .
D: TRBD2
J: TRBJ2-1
V: TRBV19
DNA: TGTGCCAGTAGTTGGACTAGCGGGAGATACAATGAGCAGTTCTTC
CDR3: CASSWTSGRYNEQFF

size: .
D: TRBD1
J: TRBJ2-6
V: TRBV19
DNA: TGTGCCAGTAGTTCAGGGACAGGGTCTGGGGCCAACGTCCTGACTTTC
CDR3: CASSSGTGSGANVLTF

size: .
D: TRBD1
J: TRBJ2-1
V: TRBV6-1
DNA: TGTGCCAGCAGTGAAGCCGGGACAGGGGACTACAATGAGCAGTTCTTC
CDR3: CASSEAGTGDYNEQFF

size: .
D: TRBD1
J: TRBJ1-4
V: TRBV27
DNA: TGTGCCAGCAGTTTCGGGACAGGGGTTAATGAAAAACTGTTTTTT
CDR3: CASSFGTGVNEKLFF

size: .
D: TRBD1
J: TRBJ2-3
V: TRBV7-3
DNA: TGTGCCAGCAGCCCGACAGGGGGCGAGTGGGATACGCAGTATTTT
CDR3: CASSPTGGEWDTQYF

size: once
D: .
J: TRBJ1-5
V: TRBV24-1
DNA: TGTGCCACTCAACCTACAGGAGGAAATCAGCCCCAGCATTTT
CDR3: CATQPTGGNQPQHF

size: .
D: .
J: TRBJ2-2
V: TRBV7-9
DNA: TGTGCCAGCAGCTTACTGAGGAACACCGGGGAGCTGTTTTTT
CDR3: CASSLLRNTGELFF

size: .
D: .
J: TRBJ2-3
V: TRBV28
DNA: TGTGCCAGCACCACAAGCACAGATACGCAGTATTTT
CDR3: CASTTSTDTQYF

size: .
D: TRBD2
J: TRBJ2-2
V: TRBV27
DNA: TGTGCCAGCAGTCTCGACTTCCGGGGGGCCGGGGAGCTGTTTTTT
CDR3: CASSLDFRGAGELFF

size: .
D: TRBD2
J: TRBJ2-1
V: TRBV3-1/TRBV3-2
DNA: TGTGCCAGCAGCCAAATAAGACTAGCGGGAGGCTACAATGAGCAGTTCTTC
CDR3: CASSQIRLAGGYNEQFF

size: .
D: .
J: TRBJ2-3
V: TRBV6-4
DNA: TGTGCCAGCAGTGGGGGAGGCGCAGATACGCAGTATTTT
CDR3: CASSGGGADTQYF

size: .
D: TRBD2
J: TRBJ2-3
V: TRBV3-1/TRBV3-2
DNA: TGTGCCAGCAGCCTTCGGACTAGCGGGGGCGGGGATACGCAGTATTTT
CDR3: CASSLRTSGGGDTQYF

size: .
D: .
J: TRBJ1-1
V: TRBV7-2
DNA: TGTGCCAGCAGCTCCGGGGTGGGGGAAGCTTTCTTT
CDR3: CASSSGVGEAFF

size: .
D: .
J: TRBJ2-7
V: TRBV2
DNA: TGTGCCAGCAGTGGCGATAGGTACGAGCAGTACTTC
CDR3: CASSGDRYEQYF

size: .
D: TRBD1
J: TRBJ2-7
V: TRBV9
DNA: TGTGCCAGCAGCGAACAGGGGTACGAGCAGTACTTC
CDR3: CASSEQGYEQYF

size: .
D: .
J: TRBJ1-2
V: TRBV30
DNA: TGTGCCTGGAGAGCGGGTCTTGGCTACACCTTC
CDR3: CAWRAGLGYTF

size: once
D: .
J: TRBJ2-7
V: TRBV30
DNA: TGTGCCTGGAGCGTCGGCAGTCCTTCCTACGAGCAGTACTTC
CDR3: CAWSVGSPSYEQYF

size: .
D: .
J: TRBJ1-3
V: TRBV30
DNA: TGTGCCTACCCGGGGCCCCCTGGAAACACCATATATTTT
CDR3: CAYPGPPGNTIYF

size: once
D: .
J: TRBJ1-1
V: TRBV5-1
DNA: TGCGCCAGCAGCCGTATACAGGGTAGCGGCACTGAAGCTTTCTTT
CDR3: CASSRIQGSGTEAFF

size: .
D: .
J: TRBJ1-1
V: TRBV10-3
DNA: TGTGCCATCAAGGACACTGAAGCTTTCTTT
CDR3: CAIKDTEAFF

size: .
D: .
J: TRBJ2-3
V: TRBV7-9
DNA: TGTGCCAGCAGCCCCGAATCGGGGATAGATACGCAGTATTTT
CDR3: CASSPESGIDTQYF

size: .
D: .
J: TRBJ2-7
V: TRBV19
DNA: TGTGCCAGTAGTATTGGGGCGACTTTCTCCTACGAGCAGTACTTC
CDR3: CASSIGATFSYEQYF

size: .
D: TRBD2
J: TRBJ2-7
V: TRBV7-2
DNA: TGTGCCAGCAGTCGCGACGGGGGGGTCTACGAGCAGTACTTC
CDR3: CASSRDGGVYEQYF

size: .
D: .
J: TRBJ2-4
V: TRBV28
DNA: TGTGCCAGCAGTTCGCCCTTTCACATTCAGTACTTC
CDR3: CASSSPFHIQYF

size: .
D: .
J: TRBJ2-5
V: TRBV7-2
DNA: TGTGCCAGCAGCCCCAGATCAGGGTTTGGGGTGAAGGAGACCCAGTACTTC
CDR3: CASSPRSGFGVKETQYF

size: .
D: TRBD1
J: TRBJ1-2
V: TRBV11-2
DNA: TGTGCCAGCAGCCTCGGACAGGTGAACTATGGCTACACCTTC
CDR3: CASSLGQVNYGYTF

size: .
D: TRBD2
J: TRBJ2-3
V: TRBV28
DNA: TGTGCCAGCACCCTAGCGGGAGGTTGGGATACGCAGTATTTT
CDR3: CASTLAGGWDTQYF

size: .
D: .
J: TRBJ2-7
V: TRBV27
DNA: TGTGCCAGCTGCCGACAGGGACTGACTTACGAGCAGTACTTC
CDR3: CASCRQGLTYEQYF

size: .
D: .
J: TRBJ1-1
V: TRBV18
DNA: TGTGCCAGCTCACCCCAGCGGGACACTGAAGCTTTCTTT
CDR3: CASSPQRDTEAFF

size: .
D: TRBD1
J: TRBJ2-1
V: TRBV5-1
DNA: TGCGCCAGCAGCAAAGGGACAGGGAACTACAATGAGCAGTTCTTC
CDR3: CASSKGTGNYNEQFF

size: .
D: .
J: TRBJ2-1
V: TRBV7-9
DNA: TGTGCCTGTACGGGCGGGGTTTCCTACAATGAGCAGTTCTTC
CDR3: CACTGGVSYNEQFF

size: .
D: .
J: TRBJ1-1
V: TRBV9
DNA: TGTGCCAGCAGCGTAGATTTTTCGGTGGGAGGGACTGAAGCTTTCTTT
CDR3: CASSVDFSVGGTEAFF

size: .
D: .
J: TRBJ1-1
V: TRBV6-2/TRBV6-3
DNA: TGTGCCAGCAGTTACTCTGTGGGCACTGAAGCTTTCTTT
CDR3: CASSYSVGTEAFF